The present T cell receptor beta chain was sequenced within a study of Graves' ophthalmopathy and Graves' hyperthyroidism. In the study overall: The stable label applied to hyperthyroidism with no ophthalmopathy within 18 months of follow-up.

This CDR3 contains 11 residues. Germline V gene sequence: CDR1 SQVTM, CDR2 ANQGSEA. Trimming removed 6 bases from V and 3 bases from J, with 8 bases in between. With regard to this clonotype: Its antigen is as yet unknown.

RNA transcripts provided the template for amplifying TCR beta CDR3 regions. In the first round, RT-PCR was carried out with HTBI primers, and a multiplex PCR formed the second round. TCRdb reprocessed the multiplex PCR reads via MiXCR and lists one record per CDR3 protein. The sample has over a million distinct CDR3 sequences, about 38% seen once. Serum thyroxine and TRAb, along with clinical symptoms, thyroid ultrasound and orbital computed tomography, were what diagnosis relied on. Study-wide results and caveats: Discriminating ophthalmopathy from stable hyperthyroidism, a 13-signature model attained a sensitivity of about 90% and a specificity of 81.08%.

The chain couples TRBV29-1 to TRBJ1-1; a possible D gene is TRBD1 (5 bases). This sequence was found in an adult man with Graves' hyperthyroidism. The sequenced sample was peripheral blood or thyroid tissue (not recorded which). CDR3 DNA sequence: TGCAGCGTACAGGCAGACACTGAAGCTTTCTTT. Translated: CSVQADTEAFF.